The rows below give T cell receptor beta chains drawn from one sample of a study of cytomegalovirus exposure and HLA in healthy donors. Measured with immunoSEQ multiplex PCR; TCRdb has only the in-frame clones, and not every one. The top ten hold roughly 1.6% of the sample, which has 250,000 to 300,000 clones, about 90% seen once. Sequencing was performed on PBMCs. The receptor source for this set is a girl aged 2-10 years in good health and CMV-seronegative. CDR3s include the opening cysteine and the closing phenylalanine or tryptophan. A D gene is named only where the DNA matches it firmly. Some rows have no size entry. The others give once, few or many, or a class for an expanded clone.

D	J	size	V	CDR3	DNA
.	TRBJ2-5	.	TRBV5-8	CASSLNSLAQYF	TGTGCCAGCAGCCTAAATTCGTTGGCCCAGTACTTC
TRBD2	TRBJ2-7	.	TRBV27	CASSHSSGGDYEQYF	TGTGCCAGCAGTCACTCTAGCGGGGGGGACTACGAGCAGTACTTC
.	TRBJ2-1	.	TRBV11-2	CASSLAENEQFF	TGTGCCAGCAGCTTAGCGGAGAATGAGCAGTTCTTC
TRBD1	TRBJ2-5	.	TRBV18	CASSPSGQGETQYF	TGTGCCAGCTCACCATCCGGACAGGGAGAGACCCAGTACTTC
TRBD1	TRBJ1-2	.	TRBV10-3	CAITTGGPVGGYTF	TGTGCCATCACGACAGGGGGCCCCGTTGGTGGCTACACCTTC
TRBD2	TRBJ2-1	.	TRBV9	CASSATRGGHEQFF	TGTGCCAGCAGCGCGACGCGGGGGGGCCATGAGCAGTTCTTC
TRBD1	TRBJ1-2	once	TRBV6-5	CASSLGTGLYYGYTF	TGTGCCAGCAGTCTCGGGACAGGCTTATACTATGGCTACACCTTC
TRBD1	TRBJ2-2	.	TRBV28	CASSLTGGTGELFF	TGTGCCAGCAGTTTAACAGGGGGCACCGGGGAGCTGTTTTTT
.	TRBJ2-7	.	TRBV7-9	CASSPGPSEQYF	TGTGCCAGCAGCCCTGGCCCCTCGGAGCAGTACTTC
TRBD1	TRBJ1-1	.	TRBV7-9	CASILLDRDTEAFF	TGTGCCAGCATCCTGCTGGACAGGGACACTGAAGCTTTCTTT
.	TRBJ2-5	.	TRBV18	CASSQKQGAETQYF	TGTGCCAGCTCACAAAAACAGGGTGCCGAGACCCAGTACTTC
.	TRBJ2-7	.	TRBV20-1	CSAVFYEEQYF	TGCAGTGCGGTGTTTTACGAGGAGCAGTACTTC
TRBD2	TRBJ2-5	.	TRBV7-8	CASSFIAGGDQETQYF	TGTGCCAGCAGCTTTATCGCGGGAGGTGATCAGGAGACCCAGTACTTC
TRBD2	TRBJ2-1	.	TRBV12-5	CASALGLAGDEQFF	TGTGCTAGTGCTTTGGGACTAGCGGGAGATGAGCAGTTCTTC
.	TRBJ1-2	few	TRBV9	CASSVDLTRGDYGYTF	TGTGCCAGCAGCGTAGACCTTACCCGGGGGGACTATGGCTACACCTTC
.	TRBJ2-1	.	TRBV27	CASSGAGQVIKKEFF	TGTGCCAGCAGTGGTGCAGGGCAAGTTATTAAGAAGGAGTTCTTC
.	TRBJ1-1	.	TRBV5-1	CASRPEGGMNGAFF	TGCGCCAGCCGCCCTGAAGGAGGGATGAATGGAGCTTTCTTT
TRBD1	TRBJ2-1	.	TRBV10-3	CAISTTQGAPYNEQFF	TGTGCCATCAGTACTACCCAGGGGGCCCCGTACAATGAGCAGTTCTTC
TRBD1	TRBJ1-2	.	TRBV19	CASRSLQGNNYGYTF	TGTGCCAGTAGGTCCTTACAGGGGAATAACTATGGCTACACCTTC
TRBD1	TRBJ1-4	.	TRBV19	CASKGDRGSEKLFF	TGTGCCAGTAAAGGGGACAGGGGGTCTGAAAAACTGTTTTTT
.	TRBJ1-1	.	TRBV5-4	CASTKTNMNTEAFF	TGTGCCAGCACGAAGACAAATATGAACACTGAAGCTTTCTTT
.	TRBJ2-7	.	TRBV7-9	CASSSLTGLEYEQYF	TGTGCCAGCAGCTCCCTGACTGGTCTTGAGTACGAGCAGTACTTC
TRBD2	TRBJ2-3	.	TRBV29-1	CSVEASGGANTQYF	TGCAGCGTTGAAGCCAGCGGGGGGGCGAACACGCAGTATTTT
TRBD2	TRBJ2-3	once	TRBV6-1	CASSALAGGSDTQYF	TGTGCCAGCAGTGCCTTAGCGGGGGGTTCGGATACGCAGTATTTT
.	TRBJ2-7	.	TRBV7-8	CASSSGAYEQYF	TGTGCCAGCAGCTCCGGAGCCTACGAGCAGTACTTC
.	TRBJ2-3	.	TRBV7-9	CSSSWWGRVDTQYF	TGTTCCAGCAGCTGGTGGGGGCGGGTAGATACGCAGTATTTT
TRBD1	TRBJ2-4	.	TRBV28	CASSFQTGGRNIQYF	TGTGCCAGCAGTTTCCAGACAGGGGGGAGAAACATTCAGTACTTC
.	TRBJ1-2	once	TRBV5-3	CARSKNYGQPYGYTF	TGTGCCAGAAGCAAGAATTACGGACAGCCCTATGGCTACACCTTC
TRBD1	TRBJ2-1	.	TRBV11-2	CASSLGQGFDEQFF	TGTGCCAGCAGCTTGGGACAGGGGTTTGATGAGCAGTTCTTC
.	TRBJ2-7	.	TRBV28	CASSPLLTYEQYF	TGTGCCAGCAGTCCACTCTTAACCTACGAGCAGTACTTC
.	TRBJ1-2	.	TRBV27	CASSPGGLGEGYGYTF	TGTGCCAGCAGTCCCGGAGGTCTAGGGGAGGGATATGGCTACACCTTC
TRBD2	TRBJ2-3	.	TRBV11-3	CASSLTTSGSGDTQYF	TGTGCCAGCAGCCTAACGACTAGCGGGAGTGGGGATACGCAGTATTTT
.	TRBJ1-1	.	TRBV6-5	CASSQGNTEAFF	TGTGCCAGCAGTCAGGGGAACACTGAAGCTTTCTTT
.	TRBJ1-1	.	TRBV27	CVSSLAGGWNTEAFF	TGTGTCAGCAGTTTAGCGGGAGGGTGGAACACTGAAGCTTTCTTT
TRBD2	TRBJ2-1	once	TRBV7-6	CASSLAGTSGGAYNEQFF	TGTGCCAGCAGCTTAGCCGGGACTAGCGGGGGAGCCTACAATGAGCAGTTCTTC
.	TRBJ1-1	.	TRBV18	CASSPPEVYTEAFF	TGTGCCAGCTCACCACCGGAGGTATACACTGAAGCTTTCTTT
TRBD2	TRBJ2-1	.	TRBV30	CAWTAAPGTSGGTNEQFF	TGTGCCTGGACCGCCGCCCCCGGGACTAGCGGGGGAACGAATGAGCAGTTCTTC
TRBD2	TRBJ2-1	once	TRBV5-6	CASSFRTSGPNNEQFF	TGTGCCAGCAGCTTTCGGACTAGCGGGCCTAACAATGAGCAGTTCTTC
.	TRBJ2-7	.	TRBV5-6	CASSTRGHYYEQYF	TGTGCCAGCAGCACCCGAGGACACTACTACGAGCAGTACTTC
.	TRBJ2-2	.	TRBV10-3	CAISGHNTGELFF	TGTGCCATCAGCGGACATAACACCGGGGAGCTGTTTTTT
.	TRBJ1-5	.	TRBV27	CASSLSVGGTLQHF	TGTGCCAGCAGTTTATCGGTGGGGGGTACGCTCCAGCATTTT
.	TRBJ1-3	.	TRBV30	CAFGGNTIYF	TGTGCCTTCGGGGGGAACACCATATATTTT
TRBD2	TRBJ2-3	.	TRBV27	CASSFFPPGLALAPQYF	TGTGCCAGCAGTTTTTTCCCCCCGGGACTAGCGCTTGCCCCGCAGTATTTT
TRBD2	TRBJ2-7	.	TRBV4-1	CASSRGGDYEQYF	TGCGCCAGCAGCCGCGGGGGAGACTACGAGCAGTACTTC
.	TRBJ1-3	few	TRBV5-4	CASSLVGVAGNTIYF	TGTGCCAGCAGCTTGGTAGGGGTGGCGGGAAACACCATATATTTT
.	TRBJ2-2	.	TRBV28	CASSTRDVGTGELFF	TGTGCCAGCAGTACCAGGGATGTTGGCACCGGGGAGCTGTTTTTT
TRBD1	TRBJ2-3	.	TRBV5-1	CASSLRSGTAGDTQYF	TGCGCCAGCAGCCTAAGATCCGGGACAGCAGGGGATACGCAGTATTTT